This TCR beta chain was sequenced for a study of shared clonotypes between healthy human individuals (dated by TCRdb to about 2020). Regarding the complete study: The cohort included a few men and two women between 18 and 49 years of age. For each donor, three plates each were used for CD4 naive and CD4 memory, two plates were used for CD8 naive, and one plate was used for CD8 memory. To estimate repertoire size and how much clonotypes are shared between individuals, the study performed deep sequencing of blood TCR repertoires from 4 to 6 healthy adults. To increase sequencing depth and limit assay-specific biases, different laboratories used diverse techniques to prepare libraries and sequence TCR repertoires. Leukapheresis yielded between about 0.8 and 8.9 billion PBMCs per donor.

The donors were healthy, HIV-negative adults who had no recently reported acute infections or vaccinations. Every donor was a Caucasian adult residing in Nashville, Tennessee, USA. CD4+ T cells were enriched by magnetic negative selection; naive cells were then positively selected on CD45RA, and the negative fraction formed the memory subset. After blood collection by leukapheresis, PBMCs were isolated using Ficoll-Histopaque density gradient centrifugation and then cryopreserved in the vapor phase of liquid nitrogen. Purity and quantity of every magnetically sorted T cell population were checked by analytical flow cytometry. From each sorted fraction, genomic DNA was isolated and quantified by UV absorbance on a Nanodrop 2000c. A remark on this clone: The specificity of this receptor is unknown. No much larger clonotype is one base removed from it; base qualities were not supplied.

The full study reports these points: Across a few donors, approximately 5% of naive CD4, around 3.3% of naive CD8, 2.3% of memory CD4, and 0.4% of memory CD8 clonotypes were shared. Sampling was restricted to blood, and TCR repertoires in tissue are likely to differ from TCR repertoires in blood. Based on pairwise subsampling, the degree of clonotype sharing among donors was expected to be affected by sequencing depth. Naive subsets generally had larger estimated clonotype richness than memory subsets did. Because the study included only a small number of donors, the genetic and exposure-history diversity represented was limited. Rarefaction of sorted-subset datasets indicated incomplete sequencing despite the large sequencing depth. Compared with non-shared clonotypes, the clonotypes found in all four sorted-subset donors had higher generation probabilities.

TCR CDR3 regions were amplified from genomic DNA by multiplex PCR using the deep immunoSEQ assay. Genomic DNA extracted from each cell subset was distributed evenly over all wells of several immunoSEQ 96-well plates, and each plate served as one replicate. For sorted subsets, each replicate PCR was loaded with around 200 ng genomic DNA, equivalent to approximately 33,000 T cell genomes. Purified libraries were measured with a Qubit 3.0 fluorometer, size-checked on a Bioanalyzer 2100, and measured again with the KAPA Library Quantification kit. Every immunoSEQ 96-well plate was sequenced on a separate single-read 150-cycle Illumina NextSeq 550 flow cell. The source study handled its data this way. The immunoSEQ output contained only junctional sequences without quality scores, so filtering could not match that applied to full-length reads. Sequences were annotated with PyIR, a Python wrapper for IgBLAST v1.9, and V/J genes and CDR3 were assigned using IMGT germline references. Any read was removed if the V/J assignment was weak (E-value above 1e-6), the CDR3 was missing, or the read contained stop codons, out-of-frame junctions, or ambiguous translated residues. V3J clonotypes were defined by identical inferred V gene, J gene, and CDR3 amino acid sequence. Percentage overlap between repertoires was computed as shared unique clonotypes divided by the size of the smaller repertoire. Three approaches were used to assess repertoire richness: RTK rarefaction, the Chao1 estimator, and Recon v2.1 estimates of unobserved clonotypes. Generation probabilities were computed with OLGA for all TCRbeta clonotypes obtained by the gDNA method from a handful of donors. TCRdb obtained this table from immuneACCESS and retained in-frame rearrangements with V and J assigned. These tables miss some clones; where compared with another copy, unresolved V genes account for less than half of the shortfall, and the remainder is unexplained. That table furnishes V, J and clone size, whereas the DNA furnished D and trimming. Counted in this sample were around 750,000 clones; around 72% of them appeared once. Of the sample, approximately 1.8% falls within the top ten clones.

Material for sequencing was memory CD4+ T cells sorted from blood. This specimen's cell subset or site label, interpreted: CD45RA-negative fraction. The source of this sequence is a woman aged 25 to 39 in good health.

The CDR3 amino acid sequence is: CASSLKGQPYEQYF. The nucleotide sequence is TGTGCCAGCAGCTTGAAGGGACAGCCCTACGAGCAGTACTTC. The chain employs TRBV5-6 and TRBJ2-7, with 7 bases matching TRBD1. The CDR3 numbers 14 residues from cysteine through phenylalanine. Kept here is only the CDR3 DNA, which spans 42 bases and is read in frame from base 1. The CDR1 and CDR2 encoded by the germline V gene are SGHDT and YYEEEE. V has 1 base trimmed and J has 2 bases trimmed; junction bases matching no gene number 3. Supplemented by the reference TRBV5-6 and TRBJ2-7 proteins around the CDR3, the complete variable domain is DAGVTQSPTHLIKTRGQQVTLRCSPKSGHDTVSWYQQALGQGPQFIFQYYEEEERQRGNFPDRFSGHQFPNYSSELNVNALLLGDSALYLCASSLKGQPYEQYFGPGTRLTVT.